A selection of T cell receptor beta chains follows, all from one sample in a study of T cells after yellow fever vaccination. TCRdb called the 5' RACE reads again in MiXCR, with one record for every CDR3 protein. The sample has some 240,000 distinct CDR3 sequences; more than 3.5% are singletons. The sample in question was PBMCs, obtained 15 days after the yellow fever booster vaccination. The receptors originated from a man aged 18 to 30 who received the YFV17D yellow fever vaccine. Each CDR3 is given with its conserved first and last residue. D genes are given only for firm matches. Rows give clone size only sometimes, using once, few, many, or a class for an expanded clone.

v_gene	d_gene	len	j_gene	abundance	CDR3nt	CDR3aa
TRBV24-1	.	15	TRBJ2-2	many	TGTGCCACCAGTGAGGGCGTGGCGAACACCGGGGAGCTGTTTTTT	CATSEGVANTGELFF
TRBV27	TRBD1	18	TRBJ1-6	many	TGTGCCAGCAGTTTATCAATATCCGGGACAGGGACGATCTCACCCCTCCACTTT	CASSLSISGTGTISPLHF
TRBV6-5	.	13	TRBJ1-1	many	TGTGCCAGCAGTTACTCGGCTGGGACTGAAGCTTTCTTT	CASSYSAGTEAFF
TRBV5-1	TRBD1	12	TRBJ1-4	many	TGCGCCAGCAGCTTAACAGGGGAGAAACTGTTTTTT	CASSLTGEKLFF
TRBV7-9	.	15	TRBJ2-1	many	TGTGCCAGCATCTTACCCCAGGGGACCTACAATGAGCAGTTCTTC	CASILPQGTYNEQFF
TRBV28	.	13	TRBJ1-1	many	TGTGCCAGCAGTTTCCGCCGAGTCACTGAAGCTTTCTTT	CASSFRRVTEAFF
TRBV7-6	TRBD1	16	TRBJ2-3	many	TGTGCCAGCAGCTTAGCCCTAACAGGGGTCACAGATACGCAGTATTTT	CASSLALTGVTDTQYF
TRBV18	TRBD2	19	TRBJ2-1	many	TGTGCCAGCTCACCCCGTGAACTAGCGGGGGGCAACTTCTACAATGAGCAGTTCTTC	CASSPRELAGGNFYNEQFF
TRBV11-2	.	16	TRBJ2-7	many	TGTGCCAGCAGCCCCGAAGGGCTACGTGTGTACAACGAGCAGTACTTC	CASSPEGLRVYNEQYF
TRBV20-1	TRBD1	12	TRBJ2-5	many	TGCAGTGCTGGGGACAGGAAAGAGACCCAGTACTTC	CSAGDRKETQYF
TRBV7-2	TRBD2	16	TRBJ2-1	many	TGTGCCAGCAGCCCCCGGACTAGCGGGGGGGCCATTGAGCAGTTCTTC	CASSPRTSGGAIEQFF
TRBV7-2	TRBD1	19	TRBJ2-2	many	TGTGCCAGCAGCTTAGAATCGGGACAGACCGACCGGAACACCGGGGAGCTGTTTTTT	CASSLESGQTDRNTGELFF
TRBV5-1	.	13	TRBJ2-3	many	TGCGCCAGCAGCGAGCCGGGCACAGATACGCAGTATTTT	CASSEPGTDTQYF
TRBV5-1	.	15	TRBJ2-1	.	TGCGCCAGCAGAAGCGGATCCGTTGGGTACAATGAGCAGTTCTTC	CASRSGSVGYNEQFF
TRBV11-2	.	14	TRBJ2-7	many	TGTGCCAGCAGCTTAGATGGCCAGGTATACGAGCAGTACTTC	CASSLDGQVYEQYF
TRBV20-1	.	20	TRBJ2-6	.	TGCAGTGCTAGACCCCAGGGGGGAGGGCTACCCCTCTCTGGGGCCAACGTCCTGACTTTC	CSARPQGGGLPLSGANVLTF
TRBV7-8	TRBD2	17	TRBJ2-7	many	TGTGCCAGCAGCTTAGGACTAGCGGGGGGCCGAGATTACGAGCAGTACTTC	CASSLGLAGGRDYEQYF
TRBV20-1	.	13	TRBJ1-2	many	TGCAGTGCTAGACCAGGGGTGACGAATGGCTACACCTTC	CSARPGVTNGYTF
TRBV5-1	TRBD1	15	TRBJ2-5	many	TGCGCCAGCAGCTTGGCACAGGGGACGGGAGAGACCCAGTACTTC	CASSLAQGTGETQYF
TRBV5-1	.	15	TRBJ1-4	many	TGCGCCAGCAGCCAGCCAGAAACAACTAATGAAAAACTGTTTTTT	CASSQPETTNEKLFF
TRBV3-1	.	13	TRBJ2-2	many	TGTGCCAGCAGCCCCCATCCCACCGGGGAGCTGTTTTTT	CASSPHPTGELFF
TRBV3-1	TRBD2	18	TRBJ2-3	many	TGTGCCAGCAGCCAAACGGGACTAGCGGGGGGGCAAACAGATACGCAGTATTTT	CASSQTGLAGGQTDTQYF
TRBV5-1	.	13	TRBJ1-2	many	TGCGCCAGCAGCTTGGCCCAGGAAGCGAGGTACACCTTC	CASSLAQEARYTF
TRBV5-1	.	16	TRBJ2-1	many	TGCGCCAGCAGCTTGGCCGGAGGTACTACCTACAATGAGCAGTTCTTC	CASSLAGGTTYNEQFF
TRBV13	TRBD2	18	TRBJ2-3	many	TGTGCCAGCAGCGCGCGGGGAGTGGCGCGGGGGGGCCCAGATACGCAGTATTTT	CASSARGVARGGPDTQYF
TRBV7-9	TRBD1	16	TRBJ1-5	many	TGTGCCAGCAGCTTAGGAGTCGGACAGGCTCATCAGCCCCAGCATTTT	CASSLGVGQAHQPQHF
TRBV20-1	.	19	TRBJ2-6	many	TGCAGTGCTAGAGATCGAGGAGGGGTCCGCAGCTCTGGGGCCAACGTCCTGACTTTC	CSARDRGGVRSSGANVLTF
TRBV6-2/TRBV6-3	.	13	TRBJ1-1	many	TGTGCCAGCAGTTACGAGTTTTGGACTGAAGCTTTCTTT	CASSYEFWTEAFF
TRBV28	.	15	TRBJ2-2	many	TGTGCCACCAGGGGGGGAGAAACTAACACCGGGGAGCTGTTTTTT	CATRGGETNTGELFF
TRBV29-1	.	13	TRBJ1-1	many	TGCAGCGCCGGAGGGGGTTTAAACACTGAAGCTTTCTTT	CSAGGGLNTEAFF
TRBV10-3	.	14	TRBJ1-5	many	TGTGCCAGCACCGGGACGTTAGGCAATCAGCCCCAGCATTTT	CASTGTLGNQPQHF
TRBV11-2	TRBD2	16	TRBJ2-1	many	TGTGCCAGCAGCTTATTAAGGAGCGGGGGCGGGAATGAGCAGTTCTTC	CASSLLRSGGGNEQFF
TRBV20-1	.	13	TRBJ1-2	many	TGCAGTGCCCCCGGGACTCCAAAAAGGGGCTACACCTTC	CSAPGTPKRGYTF
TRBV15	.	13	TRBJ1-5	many	TGTGCCACCAGTGACAGGAATTTTCAGCCCCAGCATTTT	CATSDRNFQPQHF
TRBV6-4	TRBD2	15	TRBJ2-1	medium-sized	TGTGCCAGCAGTGAAGCGGGGGGCTCCTACAATGAGCAGTTCTTC	CASSEAGGSYNEQFF
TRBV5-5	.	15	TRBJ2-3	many	TGTGCCAGCAGCTTGGCCATCGGTGGCACAGATACGCAGTATTTT	CASSLAIGGTDTQYF
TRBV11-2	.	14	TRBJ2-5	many	TGTGCCAGCAGCGCCCTCATGGGGCAAGAGACCCAGTACTTC	CASSALMGQETQYF
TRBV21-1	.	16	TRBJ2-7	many	TGTGCCAGCAGCAGATCGGGACTAGCGGGGGCTTACGAGCAGTACTTC	CASSRSGLAGAYEQYF
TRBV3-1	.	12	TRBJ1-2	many	TGTGCCAGCAGCCAGCCGGGCCAAGAGTACACCTTC	CASSQPGQEYTF
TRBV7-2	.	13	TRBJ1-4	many	TGTGCCAGCAGCTACGGCACGGTGGGAAAACTGTTTTTT	CASSYGTVGKLFF
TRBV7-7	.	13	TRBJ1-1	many	TGTGCCAGCAGCGTTGTTGCAAACACTGAAGCTTTCTTT	CASSVVANTEAFF
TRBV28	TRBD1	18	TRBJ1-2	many	TGTGCCAGCAGTTTATGGGGTAAAGGGGGCGTCGCCGGCTATGGCTACACCTTC	CASSLWGKGGVAGYGYTF
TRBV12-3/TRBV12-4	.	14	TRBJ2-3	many	TGTGCCAGCAGCAGCCTGAGGGGTCAAAGTACGCAGTATTTT	CASSSLRGQSTQYF
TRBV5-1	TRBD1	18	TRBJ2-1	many	TGCGCCAGCAGCAGTCTTCAACAGGGGAGAAACACCTACAATGAGCAGTTCTTC	CASSSLQQGRNTYNEQFF
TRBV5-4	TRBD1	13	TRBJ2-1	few	TGTGCCAGCAGCCCGGACAGGCCCAATGAGCAGTTCTTC	CASSPDRPNEQFF
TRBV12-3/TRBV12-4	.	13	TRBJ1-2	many	TGTGCCAGCAGTTTCGACAGTAACTATGGCTACACCTTC	CASSFDSNYGYTF
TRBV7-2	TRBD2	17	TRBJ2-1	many	TGTGCCAGCACAAAACGGACTAGCGTCAGGAACTACAATGAGCAGTTCTTC	CASTKRTSVRNYNEQFF
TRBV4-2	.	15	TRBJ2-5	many	TGTGCCAGCAGCCAAGATCTGGGGGGCCTGAAGACCCAGTACTTC	CASSQDLGGLKTQYF
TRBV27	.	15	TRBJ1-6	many	TGTGCCAGCAGTTTATCGGTGACGGCCGACTCACCCCTCCACTTT	CASSLSVTADSPLHF
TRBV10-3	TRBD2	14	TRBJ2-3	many	TGTGCCATCAGTATCCTAGCGGGGGACGATACGCAGTATTTT	CAISILAGDDTQYF
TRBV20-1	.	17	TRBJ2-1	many	TGCAGTGCTAACGATCTAGGAGGACTTAGCTCCTACAATGAGCAGTTCTTC	CSANDLGGLSSYNEQFF
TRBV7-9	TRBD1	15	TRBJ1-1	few	TGTGCCAGCAGCTCTAAAAACAGGGGACGAACTGAAGCTTTCTTT	CASSSKNRGRTEAFF
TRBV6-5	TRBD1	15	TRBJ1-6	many	TGTGCCAGCAGTTATCACAGGGGTGATAATTCACCCCTCCACTTT	CASSYHRGDNSPLHF
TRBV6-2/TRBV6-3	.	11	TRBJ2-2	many	TGTGCCAGCAGACGCGACAGGGAGCTGTTTTTT	CASRRDRELFF
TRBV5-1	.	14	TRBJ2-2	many	TGCGCCAGCTCAAGGGAACCGAACACCGGGGAGCTGTTTTTT	CASSREPNTGELFF
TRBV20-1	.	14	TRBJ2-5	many	TGCAGTGCGAGCGCACAGGGGAGGATGGAGACCCAGTACTTC	CSASAQGRMETQYF
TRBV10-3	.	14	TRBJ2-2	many	TGTGCCATCAATCCAGGGAGCAACACCGGGGAGCTGTTTTTT	CAINPGSNTGELFF